One sample yielded the 3 T cell receptor beta chains listed below, sequenced in a study of T cells after posttransplantation cyclophosphamide. Treatment was busulfan-fludarabine conditioning, a marrow graft, and cyclophosphamide on days +3 and +4. Sequencing was performed with immunoSEQ multiplex PCR; in TCRdb, only in-frame clones are kept and a portion is missing. The repertoire holds 35,000 to 45,000 clones, with roughly 78% as singletons. The sample in question was CD4+ T cells sorted from blood, obtained approximately 2,000 days after a stem cell transplant with posttransplant cyclophosphamide. These receptors were obtained from a female patient aged 40 to 50 who received an allogeneic stem cell transplant from a related donor, was CMV-positive, and had no GVHD. Part of the T cells may come from the graft donor.

The rearrangement uses TRBV5-4 and TRBJ1-2; 7 nucleotides align to TRBD1. Looked up from germline, CDR1 is SGHNT and CDR2 is YYREEE (reference sequence). Germline trimming cut 2 bases from V and 2 bases from J; bases unmatched to any gene: 6. The CDR3 is 15 amino acids. CDR3 loop: CASSLPDRPNYGYTF. CDR3 in DNA: TGTGCCAGCAGCTTACCGGACAGGCCGAACTATGGCTACACCTTC.

V gene TRBV5-5 combines with J gene TRBJ1-2, with 8 bases lining up with TRBD1. Per the germline V gene, CDR1 is SGHKS and CDR2 is YYEKEE (reference sequence). The CDR3 covers 13 residues. V was clipped by 3 bases and J by 8 bases; unmatched bases: 6. The chain's CDR3 is CASSYGQGYGYTF. CDR3 DNA: TGTGCCAGCAGCTACGGACAGGGATACGGCTACACCTTC.

V and J are TRBV7-2 and TRBJ2-7; 10 nucleotides agree with TRBD2. The CDR3 runs 16 residues. V trimming: 1 base; J trimming: 3 bases; junction bases outside the gene matches: 6. Germline CDR1 and CDR2: SGHTA and FQGNSA. The CDR3 sequence: CASSLVNSGGIYEQYF. CDR3 bases: TGTGCCAGCAGCTTAGTCAATAGCGGGGGGATCTACGAGCAGTACTTC.